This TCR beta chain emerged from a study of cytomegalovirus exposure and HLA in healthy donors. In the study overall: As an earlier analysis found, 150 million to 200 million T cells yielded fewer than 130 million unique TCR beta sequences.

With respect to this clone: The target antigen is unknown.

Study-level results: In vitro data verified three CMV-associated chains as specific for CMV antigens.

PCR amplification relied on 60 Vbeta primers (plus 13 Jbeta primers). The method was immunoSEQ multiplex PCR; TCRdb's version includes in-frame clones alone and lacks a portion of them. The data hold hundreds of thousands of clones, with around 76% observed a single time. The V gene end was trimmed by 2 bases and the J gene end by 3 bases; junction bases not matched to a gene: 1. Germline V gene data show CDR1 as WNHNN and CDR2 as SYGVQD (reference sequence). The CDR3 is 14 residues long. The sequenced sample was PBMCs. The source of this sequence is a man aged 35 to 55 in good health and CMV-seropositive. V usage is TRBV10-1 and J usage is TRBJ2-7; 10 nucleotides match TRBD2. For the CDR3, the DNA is TGCGCCAGCAGTGAGGGACTAGCGGACTACGAGCAGTACTTC. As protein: CASSEGLADYEQYF.